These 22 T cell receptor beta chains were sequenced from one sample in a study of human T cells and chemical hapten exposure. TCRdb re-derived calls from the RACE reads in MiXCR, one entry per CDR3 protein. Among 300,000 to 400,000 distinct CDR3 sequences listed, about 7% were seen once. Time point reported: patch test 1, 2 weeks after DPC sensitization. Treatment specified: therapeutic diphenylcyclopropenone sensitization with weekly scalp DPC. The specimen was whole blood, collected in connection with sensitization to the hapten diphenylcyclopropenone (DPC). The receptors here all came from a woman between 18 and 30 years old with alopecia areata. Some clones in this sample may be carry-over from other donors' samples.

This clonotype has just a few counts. The CDR3 sequence is CASSEYGTTNEKLFF. CDR3 nucleotides: TGTGCCAGCAGTGAATATGGAACAACTAATGAAAAACTGTTTTTT. The chain carries TRBV25-1 and TRBJ1-4, with D unresolved. V lost 0 bases and J 0 bases, leaving 5 bases between the germline ends. The CDR3 runs to 15 residues. The germline V gene has CDR1 MGHDK and CDR2 SYGVNS.

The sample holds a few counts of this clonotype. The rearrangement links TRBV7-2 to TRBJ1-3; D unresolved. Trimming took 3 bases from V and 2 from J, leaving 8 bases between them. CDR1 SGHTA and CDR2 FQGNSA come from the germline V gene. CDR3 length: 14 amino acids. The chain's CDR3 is CASSLGSAGNTIYF. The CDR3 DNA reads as TGTGCCAGCAGCTTGGGATCGGCTGGAAACACCATATATTTT.

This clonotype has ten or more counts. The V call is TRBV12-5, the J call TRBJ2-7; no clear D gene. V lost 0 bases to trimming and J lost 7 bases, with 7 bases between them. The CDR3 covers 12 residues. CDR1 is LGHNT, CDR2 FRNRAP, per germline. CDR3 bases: TGTGCTAGTGGTTTGGTGGTCTTGGAGCAGTACTTC. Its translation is CASGLVVLEQYF.

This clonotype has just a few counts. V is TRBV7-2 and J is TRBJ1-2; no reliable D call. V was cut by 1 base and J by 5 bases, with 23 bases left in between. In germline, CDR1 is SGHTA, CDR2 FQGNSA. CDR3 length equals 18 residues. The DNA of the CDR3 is TGTGCCAGCAGCTTAGTAGTCGGAGGACTGAACACAATGTATGGCTACACCTTC. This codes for CASSLVVGGLNTMYGYTF.

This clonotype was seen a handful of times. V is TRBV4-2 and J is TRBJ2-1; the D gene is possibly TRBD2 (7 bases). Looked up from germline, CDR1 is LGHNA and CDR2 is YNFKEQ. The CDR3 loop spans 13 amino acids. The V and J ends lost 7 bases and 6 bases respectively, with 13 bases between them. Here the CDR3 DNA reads TGTGCCAGCAAGGAAGGGGGGGCCAATGAGCAGTTCTTC. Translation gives CASKEGGANEQFF.

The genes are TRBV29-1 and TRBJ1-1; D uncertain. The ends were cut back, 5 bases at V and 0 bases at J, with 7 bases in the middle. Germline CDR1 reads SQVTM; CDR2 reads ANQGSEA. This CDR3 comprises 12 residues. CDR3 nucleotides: TGCAGCGTTACTGTACTGAACACTGAAGCTTTCTTT. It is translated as CSVTVLNTEAFF.

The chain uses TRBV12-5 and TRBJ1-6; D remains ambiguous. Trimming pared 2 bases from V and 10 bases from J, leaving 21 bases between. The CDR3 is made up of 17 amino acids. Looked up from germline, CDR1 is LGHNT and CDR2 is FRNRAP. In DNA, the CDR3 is TGTGCTAGTGGTTTGATCCTGGACCGTCACTGGGCCTCACCCCTCCACTTT. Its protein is CASGLILDRHWASPLHF.

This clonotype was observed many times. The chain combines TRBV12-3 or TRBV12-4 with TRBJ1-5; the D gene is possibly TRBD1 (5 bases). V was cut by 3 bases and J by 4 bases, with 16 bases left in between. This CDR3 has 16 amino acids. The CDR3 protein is CASSFWGINFNQPQHF. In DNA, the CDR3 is TGTGCCAGCAGTTTTTGGGGGATCAATTTTAATCAGCCCCAGCATTTT.

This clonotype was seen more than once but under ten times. The CDR3 DNA is TGTGCCACCAGTGATTCTTCAACCGCCGGGACAGCGGATGGCTACACCTTC. Amino acids: CATSDSSTAGTADGYTF. The gene calls are TRBV24-1 and TRBJ1-2, with 7 bases lining up with TRBD1. Germline lookup yields CDR1 KGHDR and CDR2 SFDVKD. This CDR3 has 17 amino acids. J was trimmed by 6 bases and V by 2 bases; bases with no gene match: 14.

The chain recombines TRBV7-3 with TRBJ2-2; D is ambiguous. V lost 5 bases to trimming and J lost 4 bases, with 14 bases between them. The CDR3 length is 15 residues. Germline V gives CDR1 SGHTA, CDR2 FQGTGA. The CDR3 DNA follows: TGTGCCAGCAGCCCAGGTCAGGACCGCACCGGGGAGCTGTTTTTT. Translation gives CASSPGQDRTGELFF.

Here the CDR3 DNA reads TGCGCCAGCAGTGGGGAGAGCGGGGCCGACGAGCAGTACTTC. Translation gives CASSGESGADEQYF. This rearrangement joins TRBV5-1 to TRBJ2-7; the match to TRBD2 covers 7 bases. CDR1 and CDR2 from the germline V gene are SGHRS and YFSETQ. V was pared by 5 bases and J by 5 bases, with 10 bases of the junction left unmatched. This CDR3 has 14 residues.

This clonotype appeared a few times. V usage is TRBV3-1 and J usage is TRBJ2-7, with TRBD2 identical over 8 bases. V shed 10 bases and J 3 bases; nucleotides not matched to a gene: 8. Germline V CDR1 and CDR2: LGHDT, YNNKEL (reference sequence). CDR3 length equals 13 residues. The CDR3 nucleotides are TGTGCCACCAGGCGAAGCGGGGGCTACGAGCAGTACTTC. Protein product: CATRRSGGYEQYF.

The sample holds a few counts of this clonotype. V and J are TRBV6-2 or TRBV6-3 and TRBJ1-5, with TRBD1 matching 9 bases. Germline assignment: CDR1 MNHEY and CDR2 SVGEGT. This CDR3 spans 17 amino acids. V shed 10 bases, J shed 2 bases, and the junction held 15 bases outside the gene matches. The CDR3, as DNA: TGTGCCACGACGAGGACAGGGGCGATTGTCGGCAATCAGCCCCAGCATTTT. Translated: CATTRTGAIVGNQPQHF.

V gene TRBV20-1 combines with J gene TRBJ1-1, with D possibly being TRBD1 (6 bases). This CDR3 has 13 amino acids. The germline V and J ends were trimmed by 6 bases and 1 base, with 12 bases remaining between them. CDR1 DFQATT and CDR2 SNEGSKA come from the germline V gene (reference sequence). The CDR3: CSAEPGQNTEAFF. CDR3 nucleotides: TGCAGTGCCGAACCGGGACAGAACACTGAAGCTTTCTTT.

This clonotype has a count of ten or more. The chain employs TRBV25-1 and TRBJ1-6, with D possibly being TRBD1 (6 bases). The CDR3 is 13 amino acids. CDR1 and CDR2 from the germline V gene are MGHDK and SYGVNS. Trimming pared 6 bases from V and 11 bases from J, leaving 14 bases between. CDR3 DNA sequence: TGTGCCAGCAGGGGGGGCAGCGGACCACCCCTCCACTTT. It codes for CASRGGSGPPLHF.

The chain's CDR3 is CASCIYSSQETQYF. In DNA form, the CDR3 reads TGCGCCAGCTGTATTTACTCGAGTCAAGAGACCCAGTACTTC. The chain employs TRBV5-1 and TRBJ2-5; the D is unclear. The CDR3 consists of 14 residues. Trimming removed 7 bases at V and 2 bases at J, with 15 bases between. Per germline, CDR1 SGHRS and CDR2 YFSETQ.

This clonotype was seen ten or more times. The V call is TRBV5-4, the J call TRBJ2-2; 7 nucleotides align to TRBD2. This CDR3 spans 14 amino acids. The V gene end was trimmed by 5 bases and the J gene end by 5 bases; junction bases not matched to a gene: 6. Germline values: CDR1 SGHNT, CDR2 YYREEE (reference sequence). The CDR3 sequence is CASSFSGPTGELFF. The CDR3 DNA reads TGTGCCAGCAGTTTTAGCGGGCCAACCGGGGAGCTGTTTTTT.

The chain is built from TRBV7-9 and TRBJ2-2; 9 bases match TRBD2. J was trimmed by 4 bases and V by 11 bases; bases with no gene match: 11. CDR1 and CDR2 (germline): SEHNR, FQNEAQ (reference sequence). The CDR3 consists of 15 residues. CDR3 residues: CAGLAGGPSTGELFF. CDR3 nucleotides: TGTGCCGGACTCGCGGGGGGGCCCAGCACCGGGGAGCTGTTTTTT.

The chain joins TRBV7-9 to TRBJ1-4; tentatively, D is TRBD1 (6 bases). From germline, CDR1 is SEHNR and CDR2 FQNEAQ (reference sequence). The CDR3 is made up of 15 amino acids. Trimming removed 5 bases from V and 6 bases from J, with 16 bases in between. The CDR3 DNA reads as TGTGCCAGCAGCGCCCAACAGGGAAGCTATGAAAAACTGTTTTTT. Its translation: CASSAQQGSYEKLFF.

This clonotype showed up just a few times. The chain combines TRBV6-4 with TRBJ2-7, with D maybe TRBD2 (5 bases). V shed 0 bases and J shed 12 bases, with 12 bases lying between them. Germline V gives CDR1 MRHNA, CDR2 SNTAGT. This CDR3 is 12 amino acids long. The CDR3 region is CASSDSWGVLYF. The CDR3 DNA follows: TGTGCCAGCAGTGACTCTTGGGGAGTACTGTACTTC.

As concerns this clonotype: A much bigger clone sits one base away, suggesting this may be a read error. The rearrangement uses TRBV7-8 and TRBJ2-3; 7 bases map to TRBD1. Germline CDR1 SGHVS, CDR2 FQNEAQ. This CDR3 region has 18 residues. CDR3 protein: CASSLAGVDRAYTDMQYF. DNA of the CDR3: TGTGCCAGCAGCTTAGCGGGAGTCGACAGGGCGTACACAGATATGCAGTATTTT.

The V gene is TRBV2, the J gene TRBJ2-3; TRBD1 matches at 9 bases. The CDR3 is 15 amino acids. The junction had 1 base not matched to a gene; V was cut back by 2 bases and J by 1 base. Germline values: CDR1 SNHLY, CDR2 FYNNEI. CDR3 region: CASSERDRGTDTQYF. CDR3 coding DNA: TGTGCCAGCAGTGAAAGGGACAGGGGCACAGATACGCAGTATTTT.